This T cell receptor beta chain came from a study of cytomegalovirus exposure and HLA in healthy donors. PCR primers comprised 60 Vbeta and 13 Jbeta primers. Method: immunoSEQ multiplex PCR; TCRdb's copy keeps in-frame clones and lacks some. The sample has approximately 150,000 clones, 73% seen once. This CDR3 spans 15 amino acids. Germline V gene sequence: CDR1 MNHEY, CDR2 SMNVEV (reference sequence). Trimming took 3 bases from V and 0 from J, leaving 11 bases between them. This clone was counted only a few times. Material for sequencing was PBMCs. The TCR originated in a woman in her late teens or twenties in good health and CMV-seronegative. The chain employs TRBV27 and TRBJ1-1; D may be TRBD1 (5 bases). CDR3 coding DNA: TGTGCCAGCAGTTTGCAAGGGGCCCTGAACACTGAAGCTTTCTTT. Amino acids: CASSLQGALNTEAFF.